The 16 T cell receptor beta chains below all came from one sample that was sequenced in a study of breast tumors, draining lymph nodes, adjacent tissues. Breast cancer patients provided tissue from their axillary draining lymph nodes. TCRdb re-derived calls from the multiplex PCR reads in MiXCR, one entry per CDR3 protein. The sample yields around 230,000 distinct CDR3 sequences, less than 40% seen once. What was sequenced was axillary lymph node tissue. The receptors shown here come from a female donor with breast cancer. Some clones in this sample may be carry-over from other donors' samples.

This clonotype was counted many times. The J gene is TRBJ2-3, the V gene TRBV7-2; 13 bases match TRBD2. The ends lost 5 bases at V and 4 bases at J; junction bases unmatched: 6. The CDR3 is 16 amino acids. Germline CDR1 SGHTA, CDR2 FQGNSA. CDR3 DNA sequence: TGTGCCAGCAGCCGTAGCGGGACTAGCGGGGCAGATACGCAGTATTTT. Its translation is CASSRSGTSGADTQYF.

The chain joins TRBV7-9 to TRBJ2-5; 7 nucleotides agree with TRBD1. CDR1 and CDR2 (germline): SEHNR, FQNEAQ (reference sequence). V lost 2 bases, J lost 7 bases, and 7 bases stayed unmatched. The CDR3 contains 14 residues. The CDR3 nucleotides read TGTGCCAGCAGCTTAAGACAGGGTGGGGGGACCCAGTACTTC. Protein product: CASSLRQGGGTQYF.

This clonotype was picked up many times. The chain has TRBV15 and TRBJ1-4; maybe TRBD1 (5 bases). The V gene's germline CDR1 is LNHNV and CDR2 YYDKDF (reference sequence). This CDR3 contains 14 residues. Trimming took 1 base from V and 6 from J, leaving 9 bases between them. This CDR3 reads CATSRGGGDEKLFF. The CDR3 DNA reads as TGTGCCACCAGCAGAGGAGGAGGGGATGAAAAACTGTTTTTT.

This clonotype was observed at least ten times. V usage is TRBV11-3 and J usage is TRBJ2-5, with 13 positions matching TRBD2. Germline CDR1 reads SGHNT; CDR2 reads YENEEA. V trimming: 4 bases; J trimming: 5 bases; junction bases outside the gene matches: 7. This CDR3 spans 16 amino acids. CDR3: CASSSGTSGNLETQYF. CDR3 DNA: TGTGCCAGCAGCTCCGGGACTAGCGGGAATCTCGAGACCCAGTACTTC.

Many counts were recorded for this clonotype. V and J are TRBV30 and TRBJ2-7, with D uncertain. Trimming left V 6 bases short and J 7 bases short, with 19 bases between. The CDR3 extends over 13 amino acids. Germline CDR1 is GTSNPN and CDR2 is SVGIG (reference sequence). The CDR3: CACTVSLNREQYF. CDR3 nucleotides: TGTGCCTGCACAGTTTCACTCAATAGAGAGCAGTACTTC. Full variable domain (rest looked up from reference TRBV30 and TRBJ2-7): SQTIHQWPATLVQPVGSPLSLECTVEGTSNPNLYWYRQAAGRGLQLLFYSVGIGQISSEVPQNLSASRPQDRQFILSSKKLLLSDSGFYLCACTVSLNREQYFGPGTRLTVT.

This clonotype was observed many times. The chain couples TRBV5-8 to TRBJ2-3; 7 bases map to TRBD2. Germline V CDR1 and CDR2: SGHTS, YDEGEE. The CDR3 has 15 residues. V was clipped by 6 bases and J by 0 bases; unmatched bases: 7. The CDR3 here is CASNLNSGSTDTQYF. The CDR3 nucleotides are TGTGCCAGCAACCTGAATAGCGGGAGCACAGATACGCAGTATTTT. Variable domain in full (rest from reference TRBV5-8 and TRBJ2-3): EAGVTQSPTHLIKTRGQQATLRCSPISGHTSVYWYQQALGLGLQFLLWYDEGEERNRGNFPPRFSGRQFPNYSSELNVNALELEDSALYLCASNLNSGSTDTQYFGPGTRLTVL.

This clonotype occurred a few times. V and J are TRBV18 and TRBJ2-3; 8 nucleotides line up with TRBD2. V trimming: 3 bases; J trimming: 1 base; junction bases outside the gene matches: 6. The CDR3 sequence is 16 residues long. Germline CDR1 is KGHSH and CDR2 is LQKENI. This chain's CDR3 is CASSPLRGARTDTQYF. CDR3 sequence (DNA): TGTGCCAGCTCACCGTTGCGGGGGGCGCGCACAGATACGCAGTATTTT. The full variable domain, rest sourced from reference TRBV18 and TRBJ2-3, is NAGVMQNPRHLVRRRGQEARLRCSPMKGHSHVYWYRQLPEEGLKFMVYLQKENIIDESGMPKERFSAEFPKEGPSILRIQQVVRGDSAAYFCASSPLRGARTDTQYFGPGTRLTVL.

This clonotype was observed a few times. The chain recombines TRBV11-2 with TRBJ1-2; 8 nucleotides agree with TRBD1. Germline loops: CDR1 SGHAT, CDR2 FQNNGV. After removal of 5 bases from V and 8 bases from J, the junction contained 7 bases not matched to a gene. This CDR3 region has 13 residues. This CDR3 reads CASSKQTGAGYTF. In DNA form, the CDR3 reads TGTGCCAGCAGCAAACAGACAGGGGCCGGCTACACCTTC. The full variable domain, its missing parts supplied by reference TRBV11-2 and TRBJ1-2, is EAGVAQSPRYKIIEKRQSVAFWCNPISGHATLYWYQQILGQGPKLLIQFQNNGVVDDSQLPKDRFSAERLKGVDSTLKIQPAKLEDSAVYLCASSKQTGAGYTFGSGTRLTVV.

The DNA of the CDR3 is TGCAGTGCTTTCGGTAGCGGGGCTGGGGCCAACGTCCTGACTTTC. Protein product: CSAFGSGAGANVLTF. This chain links TRBV20-1 with TRBJ2-6; 8 bases fit TRBD2. Trimming removed 5 bases from V and 2 bases from J; junction bases left unmatched: 5. This CDR3 contains 15 residues. CDR1 is DFQATT and CDR2 is SNEGSKA in the germline V gene (reference sequence).

This clonotype was seen more than once but under ten times. V and J are TRBV6-2 or TRBV6-3 and TRBJ1-5; D might be TRBD1 (5 bases). The CDR3 consists of 14 residues. V was clipped by 5 bases and J by 2 bases, with 10 bases between them. From germline, CDR1 is MNHEY and CDR2 SVGEGT. CDR3 nucleotides: TGTGCCAGCAGTCACAGGACGGGCAATCAGCCCCAGCATTTT. It yields the protein CASSHRTGNQPQHF.

Ten or more counts support this clonotype. The rearrangement uses TRBV7-9 and TRBJ1-1; D gene uncertain. The germline CDR1 and CDR2 sequences are SEHNR and FQNEAQ (reference sequence). Trimming pared 3 bases from V and 1 base from J, leaving 6 bases between. The CDR3 covers 13 residues. This CDR3 reads CASSFAGNTEAFF. DNA of the CDR3: TGTGCCAGCAGCTTCGCCGGGAACACTGAAGCTTTCTTT.

This clonotype was seen a handful of times. V is TRBV20-1 and J is TRBJ2-7; 12 bases line up with TRBD2. Germline V gene lookup returns CDR1 DFQATT and CDR2 SNEGSKA (reference sequence). The CDR3 length is 14 residues. The trim removed 6 bases at V and 6 bases at J, leaving 9 bases unmatched. The CDR3: CSAVTSGRNSEQYF. For the CDR3, the DNA is TGCAGTGCGGTGACTAGCGGGAGAAACTCCGAGCAGTACTTC.

This clonotype appeared many times. The rearrangement joins TRBV30 to TRBJ1-2, with 9 bases that match TRBD1. The V gene end was trimmed by 0 bases and the J gene end by 8 bases; junction bases not matched to a gene: 4. CDR3 length: 13 amino acids. The germline V gene encodes CDR1 GTSNPN and CDR2 SVGIG (reference sequence). The CDR3, as DNA: TGTGCCTGGAGTGTACAGGGGGCGGCCGGCTACACCTTC. This encodes CAWSVQGAAGYTF.

This clonotype was seen ten or more times. The J gene is TRBJ2-5, the V gene TRBV4-2, with D perhaps TRBD2 (5 bases). The CDR3 consists of 15 residues. The V and J ends lost 1 base and 0 bases respectively, with 9 bases between them. The germline CDR1 and CDR2 sequences are LGHNA and YNFKEQ. The CDR3 protein is CASSQGESYQETQYF. CDR3 sequence (DNA): TGTGCCAGCAGCCAAGGGGAGTCTTACCAAGAGACCCAGTACTTC.

This clonotype was observed once. The final CDR3 position lacks the conserved phenylalanine or tryptophan, pointing to a likely read error. Because the CDR3's place on the DNA is in doubt, the DNA is left out and the CDR3 is given as listed by TCRdb. This rearrangement joins TRBV9 to TRBJ1-2. The CDR3 spans 13 amino acids, including both terminal residues. Per the germline V gene, CDR1 is SGDLS and CDR2 is YYNGEE. CDR3: CARSVDGNYGYTC.

This clonotype appeared a few times. The J gene is TRBJ2-7, the V gene TRBV2, with 8 bases fitting TRBD1. Germline V gives CDR1 SNHLY, CDR2 FYNNEI. V trimming: 6 bases; J trimming: 9 bases; junction bases outside the gene matches: 13. There are 14 residues in the CDR3. The CDR3 loop is CASSVPGGTGAQYF. The CDR3 DNA follows: TGTGCCAGCAGCGTCCCCGGCGGGACAGGTGCGCAGTACTTC.